A single sample gave rise to the 10 T cell receptor beta chains below, sequenced in a study of vaccination and CD4 T cells after COVID-19. The Oncomine TCR Beta short-read assay was what sequenced the DNA obtained from cultured CD4+ T cells. MiXCR was run by TCRdb on the PCR reads, yielding one entry per CDR3 protein. The repertoire holds roughly 20,000 distinct CDR3 sequences, roughly 40% seen once, with about 18% in the top ten. Treatment meaning: approximately 10-day PBMC culture with coronavirus spike peptide pools or control peptides (ViraFEST assay). No antigen has been identified for these receptors. The sample consisted of CD4+ T cells from blood, cultured in vitro, taken before SARS-CoV-2 vaccination. These receptor sequences come from a human donor who received a COVID-19 vaccine.

This clonotype was observed a few times. The rearrangement uses TRBV20-1 and TRBJ1-5; 10 bases fit TRBD1. The CDR3 consists of 13 residues. V was pared by 5 bases and J by 6 bases, with 4 bases of the junction left unmatched. Germline values: CDR1 DFQATT, CDR2 SNEGSKA (reference sequence). Written as DNA, the CDR3 is TGCAGTGCTCCGACAGGGGGCGGTCAGCCCCAGCATTTT. It translates to CSAPTGGGQPQHF.

This clonotype was found a few times. CDR3 in amino acids: CASSSQGGTEAFF. For the CDR3, the DNA is TGTGCCAGTAGTTCGCAGGGGGGCACTGAAGCTTTCTTT. This chain links TRBV19 with TRBJ1-1; TRBD1 matches 7 bases. The CDR3 spans 13 residues. Trimming removed 5 bases from V and 4 bases from J; junction bases left unmatched: 4. Germline assignment: CDR1 LNHDA and CDR2 SQIVND (reference sequence).

This clonotype showed up just a few times. V and J are TRBV7-6 and TRBJ2-7; possible D gene TRBD1, 5 bases. The V and J ends lost 1 base and 3 bases respectively, with 10 bases between them. Germline CDR1 reads SGHVS; CDR2 reads FNYEAQ. The CDR3 has 14 residues. The CDR3: CASSLGRVGYEQYF. The CDR3 DNA follows: TGTGCCAGCAGCTTAGGCAGGGTAGGCTACGAGCAGTACTTC.

In its sample, this clonotype was seen once. V usage is TRBV24-1 and J usage is TRBJ1-4, with D possibly TRBD1 on 5 matching bases. The CDR3 has 16 residues. Trimming shortened V by 3 bases and J by 3 bases, and 13 bases separated the two germline ends. In germline, CDR1 is KGHDR, CDR2 SFDVKD. The CDR3 sequence: CATSDSRDMANEKLFF. For the CDR3, the DNA is TGTGCCACCAGTGATAGCAGGGATATGGCTAATGAAAAACTGTTTTTT.

This chain uses TRBV20-1 with TRBJ2-7; the D is unclear. Germline CDR1 is DFQATT and CDR2 is SNEGSKA (reference sequence). This CDR3 region has 13 residues. V lost 4 bases and J lost 4, with 14 bases in between. The CDR3, as DNA: TGCAGTGCTATGGGCACAGCCGAATACGAGCAGTACTTC. It encodes CSAMGTAEYEQYF.

This chain connects TRBV20-1 to TRBJ2-1; D may correspond to TRBD1 or TRBD2 (5 bases each). Trimming stripped 0 bases from V and 12 bases from J, with 18 bases between. The CDR3 has 14 amino acids. Per the germline V gene, CDR1 is DFQATT and CDR2 is SNEGSKA (reference sequence). The CDR3 DNA is TGCAGTGCTAGAGATGGGGCGGACTTGGTGGGGCAGTTCTTC. Translation gives CSARDGADLVGQFF.

The rearrangement links TRBV10-2 to TRBJ2-7, with D possibly TRBD2 on 5 matching bases. V lost 6 bases, J lost 1 base, and 13 bases lay in between. The V gene's germline CDR1 is WSHSY and CDR2 SAAADI. The CDR3 covers 14 residues. This CDR3 is CASSPPSGSYEQYF. For the CDR3, the DNA is TGCGCCAGCAGCCCCCCCTCGGGATCCTACGAGCAGTACTTC.

The CDR3 is CASRPGTPTQKLFF. The CDR3 DNA reads TGTGCCAGCAGGCCCGGGACACCTACTCAAAAACTGTTTTTT. This chain joins TRBV12-3 or TRBV12-4 and TRBJ1-4; D possibly corresponds to TRBD1 (6 bases). Trimming stripped 6 bases from V and 9 bases from J, with 17 bases between. This CDR3 is 14 amino acids long.

In its sample, this clonotype was seen a few times. The V call is TRBV20-1, the J call TRBJ1-1, with 7 bases identical to TRBD1. This CDR3 region has 16 residues. Trimming at V came to 2 bases and at J to 1 base, leaving 10 bases not matched to a gene. The V gene's germline CDR1 is DFQATT and CDR2 SNEGSKA (reference sequence). Written as DNA, the CDR3 is TGCAGTGCTAGACCTAACACCGGGACAGCGAACACTGAAGCTTTCTTT. Its translation: CSARPNTGTANTEAFF.

This chain uses TRBV7-9 with TRBJ1-1, with 10 bases that match TRBD1. CDR1 and CDR2 from the germline V gene are SEHNR and FQNEAQ (reference sequence). The CDR3 has 16 amino acids. Trimming at V came to 4 bases and at J to 0 bases, leaving 5 bases not matched to a gene. This CDR3 is CASSYDRGPLNTEAFF. The CDR3 nucleotides are TGTGCCAGCAGCTACGACAGGGGGCCTCTGAACACTGAAGCTTTCTTT.